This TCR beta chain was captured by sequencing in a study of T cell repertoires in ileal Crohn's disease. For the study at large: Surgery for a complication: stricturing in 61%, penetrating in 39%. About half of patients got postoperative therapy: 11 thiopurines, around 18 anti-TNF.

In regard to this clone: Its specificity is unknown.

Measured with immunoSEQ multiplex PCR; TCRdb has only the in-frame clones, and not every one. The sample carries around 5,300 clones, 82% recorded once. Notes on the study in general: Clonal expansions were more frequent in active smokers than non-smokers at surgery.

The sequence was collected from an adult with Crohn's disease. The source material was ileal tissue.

The CDR3 reads CAISGSGGAEDEQYF. DNA of the CDR3: TGTGCCATCAGTGGGTCCGGGGGGGCAGAGGACGAGCAGTACTTC. The chain carries TRBV10-3 and TRBJ2-7; TRBD2 matches 8 bases. Germline loops: CDR1 ENHRY, CDR2 SYGVKD. V lost 4 bases to trimming and J lost 5 bases; unmatched junction nucleotides: 10. The length of the CDR3 is 15 residues.